This T cell receptor (beta chain) was identified during a study of CD8 T cells in ankylosing spondylitis. 5'-RACE, quantitative and with molecular barcodes, yielded the TCR beta libraries. From the 5' RACE reads, TCRdb called clonotypes with MiXCR, one entry per CDR3 protein. Of around 53,000 distinct CDR3 sequences detected, 6% to 7.5% appear once; the ten largest clones hold approximately 8.5%. Overall study findings and caveats: Matched ankylosing spondylitis synovial fluid reportedly showed significant enrichment of disease-linked clones. As for the disease-linked clones, they showed a CD8+ phenotype and occurred at relatively low frequencies in peripheral blood. For ankylosing spondylitis blood, a TCR beta motif of about eight highly homologous variants appeared characteristic.

V shed 6 bases and J shed 7 bases, with 16 bases lying between them. The length of the CDR3 is 14 residues. CDR1 DFQATT and CDR2 SNEGSKA come from the germline V gene (reference sequence). This clonotype was observed many times. As yet, its antigen is unknown. The chain employs TRBV20-1 and TRBJ1-6, with D possibly being TRBD1 (6 bases). The source material was blood, either unsorted or a sorted T cell fraction (not recorded which). This sequence originates from a female donor with ankylosing spondylitis or in good health (not recorded which). The CDR3 protein is CSALGEGGNSPLHF. The CDR3 coding sequence is TGCAGTGCCCTGGGAGAGGGGGGCAATTCACCCCTCCACTTT.